This T cell receptor beta chain was recovered during a study of blood T cells in healthy people across ages. It was with a sample-barcoded 5' primer and a J-beta primer mix that a second PCR of about 6 to 12 cycles was run. TCRdb redid the calling of the 5' RACE reads with MiXCR, one entry per CDR3 protein. The sample comprises around 800,000 distinct CDR3 sequences, around 45% of which are singletons, and roughly 20% rests with the top ten. This clonotype was counted a single time. Its target is not known. Study-level results: More naive CD4+ cells and higher diversity were found in long-lived than in aged donors. The donors' CMV status was not determined, possibly confounding changes in expanded clonotypes. Measured against age, TCR beta diversity per million T cells decreased in a roughly linear manner.

Germline trimming cut 6 bases from V and 5 bases from J; bases unmatched to any gene: 8. The V gene's germline CDR1 is MNHEY and CDR2 SVGEGT. The CDR3 runs to 14 residues. This TCR was recovered from a man at least 80 years old in good health. The sequenced sample was blood. The chain is built from TRBV6-2 or TRBV6-3 and TRBJ2-5, with TRBD2 identical over 8 bases. The CDR3 DNA reads as TGTGCCAGCAGAGGTAGCGGGGCGGGGGAGACCCAGTACTTC. The encoded protein is CASRGSGAGETQYF.